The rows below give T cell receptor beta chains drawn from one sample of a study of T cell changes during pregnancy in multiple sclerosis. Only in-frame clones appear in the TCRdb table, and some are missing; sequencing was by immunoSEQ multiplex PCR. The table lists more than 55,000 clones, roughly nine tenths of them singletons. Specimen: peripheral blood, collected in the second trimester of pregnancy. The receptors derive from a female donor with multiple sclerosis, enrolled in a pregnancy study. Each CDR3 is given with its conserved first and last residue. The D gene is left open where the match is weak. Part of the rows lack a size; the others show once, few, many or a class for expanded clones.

CASSDTSGGSYNEQFF,TGTGCCAGCAGCGATACTAGCGGTGGATCCTACAATGAGCAGTTCTTC,NA,TRBV7-9,TRBD2,TRBJ2-1
CASSPPTGKDQETQYF,TGTGCCAGCAGCCCCCCGACAGGGAAGGATCAAGAGACCCAGTACTTC,NA,TRBV14,TRBD1,TRBJ2-5
CASSRDRVINEQFF,TGTGCCAGTAGTAGGGACAGGGTAATCAATGAGCAGTTCTTC,NA,TRBV19,TRBD1,TRBJ2-1
CASSEAVASSTANYGYTF,TGTGCCAGCAGTGAAGCAGTAGCCTCCTCGACTGCCAACTATGGCTACACCTTC,once,TRBV2,NA,TRBJ1-2
CASSLDRRETQYF,TGTGCCAGCAGCTTAGATAGAAGAGAGACCCAGTACTTC,once,TRBV7-8,NA,TRBJ2-5
CASSISSDQPQHF,TGTGCCAGTAGTATCTCGTCCGATCAGCCCCAGCATTTT,NA,TRBV19,NA,TRBJ1-5
CASSATGGAENTEAFF,TGTGCCAGCAGCGCGACAGGGGGCGCGGAGAACACTGAAGCTTTCTTT,once,TRBV7-9,TRBD1,TRBJ1-1
CSGGDSYEQYF,TGCAGTGGCGGCGACTCCTACGAGCAGTACTTC,once,TRBV20-1,NA,TRBJ2-7
CASSTDREGGDTQYF,TGCGCCAGCAGCACGGACAGGGAAGGTGGAGATACGCAGTATTTT,NA,TRBV10-1,TRBD1,TRBJ2-3
CASSNLAGVVPDTQYF,TGTGCCAGTAGTAACCTAGCGGGAGTGGTCCCAGATACGCAGTATTTT,NA,TRBV19,TRBD2,TRBJ2-3
CASSGASTYGYTF,TGTGCCAGCTCAGGGGCCTCAACGTATGGCTACACCTTC,NA,TRBV2,NA,TRBJ1-2
CASTGQHTGELFF,TGTGCCAGTACGGGACAGCACACCGGGGAGCTGTTTTTT,NA,TRBV19,TRBD1,TRBJ2-2
CASSLEPRGSPLHF,TGTGCCAGCAGTTTAGAACCCAGGGGTTCACCCCTCCACTTT,NA,TRBV27,NA,TRBJ1-6
CASSPSRGPLLAGTYEQYF,TGTGCCAGCAGCCCCTCCAGGGGACCTCTACTAGCGGGAACCTACGAGCAGTACTTC,NA,TRBV7-9,TRBD2,TRBJ2-7
CSVAQARTYEQYF,TGCAGCGTTGCACAGGCCCGAACCTACGAGCAGTACTTC,once,TRBV29-1,NA,TRBJ2-7
CASSQQSQETQYF,TGTGCCAGCAGCCAACAGAGTCAAGAGACCCAGTACTTC,NA,TRBV5-6,NA,TRBJ2-5
CASSPERLAGSEQYF,TGTGCCAGCTCCCCCGAGAGGCTAGCGGGATCCGAGCAGTACTTC,NA,TRBV18,TRBD2,TRBJ2-7
CASSRQNPSYEQYF,TGTGCCAGCAGTCGACAGAACCCCTCCTACGAGCAGTACTTC,NA,TRBV27,NA,TRBJ2-7
CASSIDSWTSGSSYEQYF,TGTGCCAGTAGTATAGATTCTTGGACTAGCGGTAGCTCCTACGAGCAGTACTTC,NA,TRBV19,TRBD2,TRBJ2-7
CAWTANSNFYGYTF,TGTGCCTGGACCGCTAACAGCAACTTCTATGGCTACACCTTC,NA,TRBV30,NA,TRBJ1-2
CASSRGLVWTEAFF,TGTGCCAGCAGTAGGGGTTTGGTCTGGACTGAAGCTTTCTTT,once,TRBV6-5,NA,TRBJ1-1
CASSLTDLTEAFF,TGTGCCAGCAGTTTGACTGACCTCACTGAAGCTTTCTTT,NA,TRBV6-5,NA,TRBJ1-1
CASSLGPGSTEAFF,TGTGCCAGCAGCTTAGGCCCGGGGAGCACTGAAGCTTTCTTT,NA,TRBV7-2,NA,TRBJ1-1
CASSPQVLTEAFF,TGTGCCAGCAGCCCGCAGGTCCTCACTGAAGCTTTCTTT,NA,TRBV7-2,NA,TRBJ1-1
CASSLVAAGGQSLGDSPLHF,TGCGCCAGCAGCTTGGTGGCGGCGGGGGGACAGTCCCTGGGGGATTCACCCCTCCACTTT,NA,TRBV5-1,TRBD1,TRBJ1-6
CACSPVVAGPQETQYF,TGTGCCTGTTCTCCCGTCGTAGCGGGACCCCAAGAGACCCAGTACTTC,NA,TRBV30,TRBD2,TRBJ2-5
CASSSLSGNTEAFF,TGTGCCAGCAGCTCCCTGTCAGGGAACACTGAAGCTTTCTTT,NA,TRBV5-6,NA,TRBJ1-1
CASSVSDSGGYTF,TGCGCCAGCAGCGTCTCGGACAGCGGTGGCTACACCTTC,NA,TRBV5-1,NA,TRBJ1-2
CASSPAGVQPQHF,TGTGCCAGCAGCCCCGCGGGTGTACAGCCCCAGCATTTT,NA,TRBV27,NA,TRBJ1-5
CASSLAGPSAGNTIYF,TGCGCCAGCAGCTTGGCAGGGCCGAGCGCCGGAAACACCATATATTTT,once,TRBV5-1,NA,TRBJ1-3
CASSSQGGLVNTEAFF,TGTGCCAGCAGCTCCCAAGGAGGTTTGGTGAACACTGAAGCTTTCTTT,NA,TRBV7-8,NA,TRBJ1-1
CASRLGSGSVGTGELFF,TGCGCCAGCAGGTTGGGTAGCGGGAGCGTCGGCACCGGGGAGCTGTTTTTT,NA,TRBV5-1,TRBD2,TRBJ2-2
CASSLTGIHPKVGYTF,TGTGCCAGCAGCTTAACAGGGATTCACCCTAAGGTCGGCTACACCTTC,NA,TRBV5-6,NA,TRBJ1-2
CASSTRDFTDTQYF,TGTGCCAGCAGCACCCGGGACTTCACAGATACGCAGTATTTT,NA,TRBV7-9,NA,TRBJ2-3
CASSPSPTGNYGYTF,TGTGCCAGCAGCCCAAGCCCGACAGGGAACTATGGCTACACCTTC,NA,TRBV21-1,NA,TRBJ1-2
CASRIRQDLYGYTF,TGTGCCAGCAGGATTAGACAGGACCTCTATGGCTACACCTTC,NA,TRBV6-1,NA,TRBJ1-2
CASSSGQHNEQFF,TGTGCCAGCTCGTCCGGACAGCACAATGAGCAGTTCTTC,NA,TRBV18,NA,TRBJ2-1
CASSLQPPRGSGTEAFF,TGTGCCAGCAGTCTACAACCCCCTCGAGGGTCGGGCACTGAAGCTTTCTTT,NA,TRBV27,NA,TRBJ1-1
CASSPRTDTFSGANVLTF,TGTGCCAGCTCACCCCGGACAGATACCTTCTCTGGGGCCAACGTCCTGACTTTC,NA,TRBV18,NA,TRBJ2-6
CASSTYREGVAEAFF,TGTGCCAGCAGTACGTACAGGGAGGGGGTCGCTGAAGCTTTCTTT,NA,TRBV27,NA,TRBJ1-1
CASSVARDRVNEQFF,TGTGCCAGCAGCGTCGCGCGGGACAGGGTGAATGAGCAGTTCTTC,NA,TRBV9,TRBD1,TRBJ2-1
CASSSDRAGSYGYTF,TGTGCCAGCAGCTCGGACAGGGCTGGATCCTATGGCTACACCTTC,NA,TRBV7-2,TRBD1,TRBJ1-2
CASCPRQNTEAFF,TGTGCCAGCTGCCCCCGACAGAACACTGAAGCTTTCTTT,NA,TRBV7-2,NA,TRBJ1-1
CASRVRGGANYGYTF,TGTGCCAGCAGGGTACGGGGGGGCGCGAACTATGGCTACACCTTC,NA,TRBV6-1,NA,TRBJ1-2
CASSVGEDTEAFF,TGTGCCAGCAGTGTCGGTGAGGACACTGAAGCTTTCTTT,NA,TRBV6-5,NA,TRBJ1-1
CASRGGLSGNTIYF,TGTGCCAGCAGAGGGGGCTTGTCTGGAAACACCATATATTTT,NA,TRBV27,TRBD1,TRBJ1-3
CASSEQGKGNTIYF,TGTGCCAGCAGCGAACAGGGCAAGGGAAACACCATATATTTT,NA,TRBV16,NA,TRBJ1-3
CASSLGQGYPGANVLTF,TGTGCCAGCAGCTTGGGACAGGGCTACCCTGGGGCCAACGTCCTGACTTTC,NA,TRBV5-6,TRBD1,TRBJ2-6
CASSLETSGISYEQYF,TGTGCCAGCAGCTTGGAGACTAGCGGGATCTCCTACGAGCAGTACTTC,NA,TRBV11-2,TRBD2,TRBJ2-7
CASSSGGPLGETQYF,TGTGCCAGCAGTTCAGGAGGGCCCTTGGGGGAGACCCAGTACTTC,NA,TRBV7-2,NA,TRBJ2-5
CASSLFTGELFF,TGTGCCAGCAGCCTATTCACCGGGGAGCTGTTTTTT,NA,TRBV6-1,NA,TRBJ2-2
CASSQTSGAYEQYF,TGTGCCAGCAGCCAAACTAGCGGGGCCTACGAGCAGTACTTC,once,TRBV11-2,TRBD2,TRBJ2-7
CASIRTSGIYNEQFF,TGTGCCAGCATTCGGACTAGCGGGATTTACAATGAGCAGTTCTTC,NA,TRBV6-1,TRBD2,TRBJ2-1
CASSFGSGSFTGELFF,TGTGCCAGCAGCTTTGGGAGCGGGAGTTTCACCGGGGAGCTGTTTTTT,NA,TRBV7-2,TRBD2,TRBJ2-2
CAWSDNSGIQETQYF,TGTGCCTGGAGTGATAATAGCGGGATCCAAGAGACCCAGTACTTC,NA,TRBV30,TRBD2,TRBJ2-5
CASSPASFSMSYNEQFF,TGTGCCAGCTCACCAGCGAGTTTCTCCATGTCCTACAATGAGCAGTTCTTC,NA,TRBV18,NA,TRBJ2-1
CAWAMGSSPLHF,TGTGCCTGGGCGATGGGGAGTTCACCCCTCCACTTT,once,TRBV30,NA,TRBJ1-6
CASSYSKSQPQHF,TGTGCCAGCAGTTACTCGAAGAGTCAGCCCCAGCATTTT,NA,TRBV6-5,NA,TRBJ1-5
CASSLRPGQGEGYTF,TGTGCCAGCAGCTTACGCCCGGGACAGGGAGAAGGCTACACCTTC,NA,TRBV7-2,TRBD1,TRBJ1-2